Each of the 13 T cell receptor beta chains below was sequenced from the same sample in a study of regulatory T cells in long-lasting Graves disease. Time point specified: newly diagnosed GD, antithyroid drugs for less than 3 months. Making the TCR library involved RNA that had been extracted from PBMCs. Sequencing libraries for TCR beta were prepared with iRepertoire HTBI primers and Arm-PCR of CDR3 regions. MiXCR was run by TCRdb on the multiplex PCR reads, yielding one entry per CDR3 protein. Seen here are around 450,000 distinct CDR3 sequences, around 15% observed once, and the top ten hold 10% to 15%. These data were also reused for a study on T cells in Graves' hyperthyroidism and ophthalmopathy.

The starting material was peripheral blood mononuclear cells (PBMCs), obtained at new diagnosis, from a patient treated with antithyroid drugs. Every receptor here comes from a man aged 35 to 55 with Graves disease.

This clonotype turned up a few times. The V call is TRBV19, the J call TRBJ2-2; D remains ambiguous. V lost 7 bases and J lost 2, with 11 bases in between. CDR1 is LNHDA and CDR2 is SQIVND in the germline V gene (reference sequence). This CDR3 is built from 14 residues. The CDR3 sequence is CASKTGPNTGELFF. The CDR3 bases are TGTGCCAGTAAGACCGGACCCAACACCGGGGAGCTGTTTTTT.

A word on this clonotype: Given a far larger clone just one base away, this is likely a sequencing read error. This chain links TRBV7-8 with TRBJ2-5, with D unclear. The CDR3 has 13 residues. CDR1 is SGHVS, CDR2 FQNEAQ, per germline. The CDR3 loop reads CASSLRIQEAQYF. The CDR3 region has the DNA TGTGCCAGCAGCCTTCGAATCCAAGAGGCCCAGTACTTC.

This clonotype was detected ten times or more. CDR3 nucleotide sequence: TGTGCCTGGAGTGCAACCCTGATGAACACTGAAGCTTTCTTT. This translates into CAWSATLMNTEAFF. The rearrangement joins TRBV30 to TRBJ1-1; D is undetermined. This CDR3 has 14 residues. Trimming removed 1 base at V and 0 bases at J, with 9 bases between. The V gene's germline CDR1 is GTSNPN and CDR2 SVGIG (reference sequence).

Details on this clonotype: A much larger clone is a single base away; this may be a read error. This chain links TRBV7-8 with TRBJ2-3; 7 nucleotides match TRBD1. The trim removed 7 bases at V and 0 bases at J, leaving 7 bases unmatched. This CDR3 is 15 amino acids long. Looked up from germline, CDR1 is SGHVS and CDR2 is FQNEAQ. DNA of the CDR3: TGTGCCAGCACCGGATGGGGACAGAGCACAGATACGCAGTATTTT. It is translated as CASTGWGQSTDTQYF.

This clonotype came up a few times. The chain carries TRBV10-2 and TRBJ2-7, with D perhaps matching TRBD2 (5 bases). In germline, CDR1 is WSHSY, CDR2 SAAADI. The CDR3 contains 16 residues. The V and J ends lost 2 bases and 1 base respectively, with 15 bases between them. In DNA, the CDR3 is TGCGCCAGCAGTGAGACGGTGCGGGTATCTTCCTACGAGCAGTACTTC. Amino acid sequence: CASSETVRVSSYEQYF.

This clonotype has ten or more counts. The V call is TRBV5-1, the J call TRBJ2-1; 8 bases fit TRBD2. CDR1 is SGHRS and CDR2 is YFSETQ in the germline V gene. Unmatched junction bases numbered 15, after V lost 2 bases and J lost 5 bases. CDR3 length: 18 residues. CDR3 in DNA: TGCGCCAGCAGCTTAGATTTACACACGGGAGGGCGAAACAATGAGCAGTTCTTC. Protein sequence: CASSLDLHTGGRNNEQFF.

This clonotype showed up many times. DNA for the CDR3: TGTGCCAGCAGCGTGGGGGGTTACTTTAGCGAGCAGTACTTC. Translated: CASSVGGYFSEQYF. The chain links TRBV27 to TRBJ2-7, with D possibly being TRBD2 (6 bases). Germline values: CDR1 MNHEY, CDR2 SMNVEV (reference sequence). The V and J ends lost 6 bases and 6 bases respectively, with 18 bases between them. The CDR3 is 14 amino acids.

The V and J genes are TRBV3-1 and TRBJ1-6, with 11 bases matching TRBD1. CDR3 length: 14 residues. V lost 4 bases, J lost 7 bases, and 0 bases stayed unmatched. CDR1 is LGHDT, CDR2 YNNKEL, per germline (reference sequence). As DNA, the CDR3 is TGTGCCAGCAGCCGGACAGGGGGCAATTCACCCCTCCACTTT. Translating it yields CASSRTGGNSPLHF.

The CDR3 bases are TGTGCCAGCGGCGGCGGGGATGGGGCGGGTGAAAAACTGTTTTTT. Residues: CASGGGDGAGEKLFF. The chain links TRBV3-1 to TRBJ1-4; tentatively, D is TRBD1 (5 bases). The germline V and J ends were trimmed by 8 bases and 7 bases, with 20 bases remaining between them. CDR1 and CDR2 (germline): LGHDT, YNNKEL (reference sequence). CDR3 length equals 15 residues.

A remark on this clonotype: This sequence may be a read error, since a much larger clone differs from it by one base. The rearrangement joins TRBV30 to TRBJ1-1; possible D gene TRBD1, 6 bases. Germline-derived CDR1 and CDR2 are GTSNPN and SVGIG (reference sequence). Deletions cut 3 bases from V and 5 bases from J, with 22 bases between. This CDR3 has 16 residues. CDR3 nucleotides: TGTGCCTGGAGGGGGGGAGGGGGACCCTCGGGGACTGAAGCTTTCTTT. This sequence encodes CAWRGGGGPSGTEAFF.

This clonotype appeared many times. The chain links TRBV11-2 to TRBJ2-3, with 8 bases aligning to TRBD2. The trim removed 5 bases at V and 2 bases at J, leaving 6 bases unmatched. Germline CDR1 and CDR2: SGHAT and FQNNGV. The length of the CDR3 is 15 residues. This chain's CDR3 is CASSPLAGNTDTQYF. CDR3 nucleotide sequence: TGTGCCAGCAGCCCTTTAGCGGGAAACACAGATACGCAGTATTTT.

This clonotype was seen ten or more times. The chain is built from TRBV12-3 or TRBV12-4 and TRBJ2-3, with 11 bases matching TRBD2. J was trimmed by 2 bases and V by 5 bases; bases with no gene match: 6. This CDR3 has 16 residues. DNA of the CDR3: TGTGCCAGCAGTCAAATAGCGGGAGGGGACACAGATACGCAGTATTTT. Translation gives CASSQIAGGDTDTQYF.

V usage is TRBV5-1 and J usage is TRBJ1-4; the match to TRBD1 covers 9 bases. CDR1 is SGHRS and CDR2 is YFSETQ in the germline V gene. The CDR3 has 15 amino acids. V dropped 2 bases and J dropped 8; count of bases not matched to a gene: 7. In nucleotides, the CDR3 is TGCGCCAGCAGCTTACAACAGGGGGCGTGGGAAAAACTGTTTTTT. The encoded protein is CASSLQQGAWEKLFF.